The clone carrying this TCR beta chain was recorded a few times. No antigen is known for it. This specimen belongs to a study of PD-1 blockade in classical Hodgkin lymphoma. After autologous stem cell transplantation all patients relapsed, and prior brentuximab vedotin exposure differed between cohorts. CDR3 size: 14 residues. From germline, CDR1 is MNHNY and CDR2 SVGAGI (reference sequence). After removal of 2 bases from V and 8 bases from J, the junction contained 5 bases not matched to a gene. Points from the study as a whole: Those starting nivolumab under 1 year post-ASCT were excluded.

Generated by immunoSEQ multiplex PCR, the TCRdb table keeps only in-frame clones and is missing some. The sample consists of nearly 25,000 clones, 60% to 80% of them appearing once. Specimen: peripheral blood mononuclear cells (PBMCs), collected at baseline. The chain joins TRBV6-6 to TRBJ1-4; 7 nucleotides agree with TRBD1. The source is a human donor with classical Hodgkin lymphoma. CDR3 region: CASSYDRVTEKLFF. Here the CDR3 DNA reads TGTGCCAGCAGTTACGACAGGGTTACAGAAAAACTGTTTTTT.